This record concerns one TCR beta chain sequence. Antigen unknown. Assay used: immunoSEQ multiplex PCR; TCRdb lists only in-frame clones, some missing. The sample carries a few million clones, around 94% recorded once. The sample comes from a study of shared clonotypes between healthy human individuals. V lost 2 bases, J lost 2 bases, and 16 bases lay in between. The CDR3 length is 16 residues. The germline V gene encodes CDR1 GTSNPN and CDR2 SVGIG (reference sequence). Study findings and constraints: Non-shared clonotypes displayed generation probabilities falling below those of clonotypes present in all four donors.

The receptor comes from a man aged 18 to 29 in good health. The sequenced material came from naive CD4+ T cells sorted from blood. Subset indicated: CD45RA+ positively selected. V gene TRBV30 combines with J gene TRBJ2-4; D call uncertain. The CDR3 DNA follows: TGTGCCTGGAGTCCCAGAAGGACCAGACCCAAAAACATTCAGTACTTC. It encodes CAWSPRRTRPKNIQYF.